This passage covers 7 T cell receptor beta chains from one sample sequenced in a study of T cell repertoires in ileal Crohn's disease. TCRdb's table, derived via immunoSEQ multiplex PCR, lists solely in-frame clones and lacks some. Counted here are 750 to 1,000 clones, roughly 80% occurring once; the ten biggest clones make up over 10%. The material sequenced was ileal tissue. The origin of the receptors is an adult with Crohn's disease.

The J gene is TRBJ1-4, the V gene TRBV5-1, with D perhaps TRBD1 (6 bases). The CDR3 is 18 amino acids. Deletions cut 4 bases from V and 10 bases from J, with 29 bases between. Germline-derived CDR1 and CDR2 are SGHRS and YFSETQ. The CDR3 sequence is CASSPLGFGDTSLGKLFF. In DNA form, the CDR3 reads TGCGCCAGCAGCCCCTTGGGTTTTGGGGACACCAGTCTTGGAAAACTGTTTTTT.

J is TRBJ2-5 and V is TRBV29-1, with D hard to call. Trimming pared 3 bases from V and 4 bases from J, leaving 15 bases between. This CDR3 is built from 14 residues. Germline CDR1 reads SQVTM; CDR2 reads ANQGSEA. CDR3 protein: CSVETAGMIETQYF. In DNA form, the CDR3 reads TGCAGCGTTGAGACGGCAGGCATGATAGAGACCCAGTACTTC.

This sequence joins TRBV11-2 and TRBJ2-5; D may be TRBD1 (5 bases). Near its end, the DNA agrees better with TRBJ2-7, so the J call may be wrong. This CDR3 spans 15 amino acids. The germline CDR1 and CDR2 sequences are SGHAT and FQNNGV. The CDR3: CASSYPQDRPYEQYF. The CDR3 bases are TGTGCCAGCAGCTATCCTCAAGACAGACCCTACGAGCAGTACTTC.

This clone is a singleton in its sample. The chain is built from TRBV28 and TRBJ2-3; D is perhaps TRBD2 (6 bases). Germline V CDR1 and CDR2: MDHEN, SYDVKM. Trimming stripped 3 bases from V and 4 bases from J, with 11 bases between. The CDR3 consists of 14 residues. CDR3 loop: CASSFPRESDTQYF. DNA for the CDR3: TGTGCCAGCAGTTTCCCACGGGAGTCAGATACGCAGTATTTT.

CDR3 nucleotide sequence: TGTGCCAGCAGTTTCTTAGGGGATAGCAATCAGCCCCAGCATTTT. This codes for CASSFLGDSNQPQHF. The rearrangement uses TRBV27 and TRBJ1-5; TRBD1 might be the D (5 bases). Deletions cut 3 bases from V and 0 bases from J, with 9 bases between. The CDR3 is 15 amino acids. The germline gives CDR1 MNHEY, CDR2 SMNVEV (reference sequence).

The CDR3 sequence: CASSLSNSGGRYGYTF. The CDR3 DNA is TGTGCCAGCAGCTTAAGTAATTCGGGGGGTCGGTATGGCTACACCTTC. The chain carries TRBV7-9 and TRBJ1-2; TRBD1 is a possible D gene (5 bases). Germline V gene data show CDR1 as SEHNR and CDR2 as FQNEAQ (reference sequence). The CDR3 length is 16 residues. The germline V and J ends were trimmed by 2 bases and 5 bases, with 18 bases remaining between them.

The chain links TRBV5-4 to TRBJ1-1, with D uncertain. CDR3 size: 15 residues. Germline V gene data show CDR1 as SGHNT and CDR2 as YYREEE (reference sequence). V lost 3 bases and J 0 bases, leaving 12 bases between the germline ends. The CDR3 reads CASSSPSIMNTEAFF. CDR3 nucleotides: TGTGCCAGCAGCTCCCCGAGCATTATGAACACTGAAGCTTTCTTT.